Following are 20 T cell receptor beta chains from one sample sequenced in a study of blood T cell repertoires in COVID-19. Sequencing used immunoSEQ multiplex PCR; TCRdb keeps in-frame clones, though not all of them. The data show roughly 250,000 clones, 87% seen once. Sample: PBMCs or T cells enriched from blood (not recorded which). The receptors derive from a woman aged 25 to 39 with acute COVID-19.

V and J are TRBV27 and TRBJ2-1; 9 nucleotides align to TRBD1. Germline V gene data show CDR1 as MNHEY and CDR2 as SMNVEV (reference sequence). V lost 6 bases and J lost 6; bases outside the gene matches: 3. The CDR3 runs to 13 residues. The CDR3 protein is CASRPTGGNEQFF. The CDR3 DNA reads TGTGCCAGCAGGCCGACAGGGGGCAATGAGCAGTTCTTC.

The chain carries TRBV5-6 and TRBJ1-2; D might be TRBD1 (6 bases). V dropped 4 bases and J dropped 8 bases, with 18 bases sitting between them. The germline gives CDR1 SGHDT, CDR2 YYEEEE. CDR3 length equals 14 residues. The CDR3 nucleotides read TGTGCCAGCAGCCTCAGGGGCCGATCATGGGGCTACACCTTC. Amino acids: CASSLRGRSWGYTF. The whole variable domain, remainder taken from reference TRBV5-6 and TRBJ1-2, is DAGVTQSPTHLIKTRGQQVTLRCSPKSGHDTVSWYQQALGQGPQFIFQYYEEEERQRGNFPDRFSGHQFPNYSSELNVNALLLGDSALYLCASSLRGRSWGYTFGSGTRLTVV.

This chain uses TRBV4-3 with TRBJ1-5; D is undetermined. The germline gives CDR1 LGHNA, CDR2 YSLEER. Trimming took 0 bases from V and 6 from J, leaving 9 bases between them. The CDR3 is 14 residues long. The CDR3 nucleotides read TGCGCCAGCAGCCAAGAAACGGGTGGTCAGCCCCAGCATTTT. Its protein product is CASSQETGGQPQHF.

V gene TRBV5-4 combines with J gene TRBJ2-1; D possibly corresponds to TRBD2 (6 bases). The ends were cut back, 0 bases at V and 0 bases at J, with 13 bases in the middle. Germline lookup yields CDR1 SGHNT and CDR2 YYREEE (reference sequence). The length of the CDR3 is 17 residues. CDR3 sequence (DNA): TGTGCCAGCAGCTTGGGGCTAGCGTTTGTCTCCTACAATGAGCAGTTCTTC. Translated, it gives CASSLGLAFVSYNEQFF.

This clone was observed once. The J gene is TRBJ2-3, the V gene TRBV29-1; D might be TRBD2 (5 bases). The CDR3 totals 12 residues. The V end lost 3 bases, the J end lost 9 bases, and 13 bases lay between the germline ends. Germline CDR1 reads SQVTM; CDR2 reads ANQGSEA. CDR3 region: CSVDYGMRTQYF. As DNA, the CDR3 is TGCAGCGTTGATTACGGGATGCGCACGCAGTATTTT.

The chain recombines TRBV7-3 with TRBJ2-5, with D possibly TRBD2 on 6 matching bases. The CDR3 consists of 13 residues. Germline values: CDR1 SGHTA, CDR2 FQGTGA. Trimming took off 6 bases at V and 1 base at J, with 9 bases between the two ends. The CDR3 here is CASSRGSQETQYF. CDR3 in DNA: TGTGCCAGCAGTCGGGGGAGCCAAGAGACCCAGTACTTC.

This chain connects TRBV19 to TRBJ1-2; perhaps TRBD1 as D (5 bases). Germline loops: CDR1 LNHDA, CDR2 SQIVND (reference sequence). V lost 7 bases and J 8 bases, leaving 20 bases between the germline ends. CDR3 length: 14 amino acids. Written as DNA, the CDR3 is TGTGCCAGTAAGGTAGCGGCGGGGGGAAAGGGCTACACCTTC. Translation gives CASKVAAGGKGYTF. The full variable domain, rest sourced from reference TRBV19 and TRBJ1-2, is DGGITQSPKYLFRKEGQNVTLSCEQNLNHDAMYWYRQDPGQGLRLIYYSQIVNDFQKGDIAEGYSVSREKKESFPLTVTSAQKNPTAFYLCASKVAAGGKGYTFGSGTRLTVV.

J is TRBJ2-7 and V is TRBV7-3, with 9 nucleotides matching TRBD2. In germline, CDR1 is SGHTA, CDR2 FQGTGA. The V gene end was trimmed by 0 bases and the J gene end by 0 bases; junction bases not matched to a gene: 0. The CDR3 totals 15 residues. CDR3 sequence: CASSLTSGSSYEQYF. CDR3 DNA sequence: TGTGCCAGCAGCTTAACTAGCGGGAGCTCCTACGAGCAGTACTTC.

The chain couples TRBV28 to TRBJ2-7, with 10 bases identical to TRBD1. V trimming: 5 bases; J trimming: 4 bases; junction bases outside the gene matches: 8. Germline CDR1 MDHEN, CDR2 SYDVKM. The CDR3 is 15 amino acids. In DNA, the CDR3 is TGTGCCAGCAGTCCAACCGGGACAGGGGTTTACGAGCAGTACTTC. This encodes CASSPTGTGVYEQYF. Combining the CDR3 with reference TRBV28 and TRBJ2-7 gives the whole variable domain DVKVTQSSRYLVKRTGEKVFLECVQDMDHENMFWYRQDPGLGLRLIYFSYDVKMKEKGDIPEGYSVSREKKERFSLILESASTNQTSMYLCASSPTGTGVYEQYFGPGTRLTVT.

V and J are TRBV18 and TRBJ2-7; maybe TRBD2 (6 bases). Trimming stripped 6 bases from V and 2 bases from J, with 17 bases between. Germline values: CDR1 KGHSH, CDR2 LQKENI. The CDR3 has 15 amino acids. The CDR3 nucleotides read TGTGCCAGCTCCCCGGGGACTTCATCTCCCTACGAGCAGTACTTC. It specifies CASSPGTSSPYEQYF.

The gene calls are TRBV27 and TRBJ1-3; D not certain. The germline V gene has CDR1 MNHEY and CDR2 SMNVEV (reference sequence). V dropped 6 bases and J dropped 4 bases, with 10 bases sitting between them. The CDR3 extends over 13 amino acids. The CDR3 spells CASSVTLGNTIYF. The CDR3 DNA reads as TGTGCCAGCAGCGTCACTCTGGGAAACACCATATATTTT.

This sequence joins TRBV18 and TRBJ1-1, with a weak D call TRBD1 (6 bases). From germline, CDR1 is KGHSH and CDR2 LQKENI. V was pared by 3 bases and J by 8 bases, with 13 bases between. The CDR3 covers 13 residues. CDR3 nucleotides: TGTGCCAGCTCACCGAGTCCGACAGGAGAAGCTTTCTTT. This gives the protein CASSPSPTGEAFF.

This clone is a singleton in its sample. The chain uses TRBV28 and TRBJ1-6; possible D gene TRBD1, 5 bases. Germline V gene lookup returns CDR1 MDHEN and CDR2 SYDVKM. This CDR3 spans 16 amino acids. The V and J ends lost 7 bases and 9 bases respectively, with 22 bases between them. CDR3 DNA sequence: TGTGCCAGCACTCTGGGGGGGGGTCTAGGGCGTTCACCCCTCCACTTT. Residues: CASTLGGGLGRSPLHF.

The chain carries TRBV7-3 and TRBJ2-2, with 16 bases lining up with TRBD2. The CDR3 is 19 residues long. V dropped 5 bases and J dropped 2; count of bases not matched to a gene: 8. Germline V gives CDR1 SGHTA, CDR2 FQGTGA. The CDR3 nucleotides are TGTGCCAGCAGCCCCGGGACTAGCGGGAGGGCCATTAACACCGGGGAGCTGTTTTTT. It translates to CASSPGTSGRAINTGELFF.

This clone was detected a few times. The chain uses TRBV5-1 and TRBJ1-2; 7 bases are shared with TRBD1. The CDR3 totals 14 residues. Germline CDR1 and CDR2: SGHRS and YFSETQ. The V gene end was trimmed by 2 bases and the J gene end by 5 bases; junction bases not matched to a gene: 6. The CDR3 nucleotides are TGCGCCAGCAGCTTAGAGGGGGCTCTTTATGGCTACACCTTC. The encoded protein is CASSLEGALYGYTF.

The chain employs TRBV6-6 and TRBJ2-1; D unresolved. CDR3 length: 13 amino acids. V dropped 2 bases and J dropped 5 bases, with 7 bases sitting between them. Germline assignment: CDR1 MNHNY and CDR2 SVGAGI (reference sequence). CDR3 sequence reads: CASSYGLNNEQFF. The CDR3 nucleotides read TGTGCCAGCAGTTACGGGCTGAACAATGAGCAGTTCTTC.

A remark on this clone: The same CDR3 is also encoded by other DNA sequences in this sample. The chain employs TRBV5-1 and TRBJ1-2; 7 bases align to TRBD1. This CDR3 spans 14 amino acids. Germline V lookup: CDR1 SGHRS, CDR2 YFSETQ. The J segment lost 7 bases and the V segment lost 0 bases, leaving 6 bases of the junction unmatched. The CDR3 is CASSLGQGLGGYTF. CDR3 DNA: TGCGCCAGCAGCTTGGGACAGGGTTTAGGTGGCTACACCTTC.

The V and J genes are TRBV28 and TRBJ1-5; no firm D call. The CDR3 has 14 amino acids. V lost 6 bases, J lost 7 bases, and 16 bases lay in between. CDR1 and CDR2 (germline): MDHEN, SYDVKM. As DNA, the CDR3 is TGTGCCAGCAGGGGTACCGGGAACCTCCAGCCCCAGCATTTT. Translating it yields CASRGTGNLQPQHF.

The gene calls are TRBV5-1 and TRBJ2-7; possible D gene TRBD1, 6 bases. This CDR3 contains 15 residues. Trimming took 2 bases from V and 4 from J, leaving 16 bases between them. Germline V gene data show CDR1 as SGHRS and CDR2 as YFSETQ. CDR3 sequence reads: CASSFQGSESYEQYF. CDR3 DNA: TGCGCCAGCAGCTTCCAGGGGTCCGAATCTTACGAGCAGTACTTC.

The CDR3 DNA reads TGTGCCAGCTCACCTCGTACAGGGTTAGACACTGAAGCTTTCTTT. This codes for CASSPRTGLDTEAFF. The J gene is TRBJ1-1, the V gene TRBV18; possible D gene TRBD1, 6 bases. The V gene lost 3 bases and the J gene lost 3 bases, with 14 bases spanning the gap. CDR1 KGHSH and CDR2 LQKENI come from the germline V gene. The CDR3 is 15 amino acids.